This T cell receptor (beta chain) was identified during a study of siplizumab effects on memory and regulatory T cells (dated by TCRdb to about 2019). Study-wide context: The study examined how the anti-CD2 antibody siplizumab affects alloreactive T-cell subsets in allogeneic mixed lymphocyte reactions built from human PBMCs.

Sorted unstimulated T cells and proliferating T cells recovered from mixed lymphocyte reactions underwent TCRbeta CDR3 sequencing. Fresh whole blood from some eleven HLA-typed healthy donors was used to isolate PBMCs. Unstimulated CD4+ regulatory T cells were FACS-sorted to map the origin of alloreactive clones. Concerning this clone itself: Its antigen target is currently unknown. There are no base qualities to consult, and no much larger clone falls within one base.

Library method: the immunoSEQ multiplex PCR assay. Some 100,000 TCR templates per sample were assayed by the deep sequencing platform. Genomic DNA extracted from sorted T cells was used for TCRbeta CDR3 sequencing. The authors' pipeline ran thus. The R programming language was used for clonal analysis of the TCRbeta CDR3 data. Comparing unstimulated samples against CFSE-low samples taken after the reaction was how alloreactive CD4+ and CD8+ clones were defined. By matching sequences to the repertoires of sorted unstimulated Treg and non-Treg cells, each alloreactive CD4+ clone was assigned a regulatory or non-regulatory origin. As stored in TCRdb, this immuneACCESS dataset retains in-frame rearrangements with V and J assigned. A fraction of the clones does not appear; measured against another copy, unresolved V genes explain less than half of the discrepancy, and the remainder lacks a known reason. The DNA was the basis for D and trimming; V, J and clone size are from that table. This sample is represented by roughly 97,000 clones; roughly 92% of them were singletons. Of the sample, 0.55% to 0.7% is held by the ten largest clones.

Germline trimming amounts to 5 bases on V and 3 bases on J, with 5 as the count of junction bases outside the gene matches. Including cysteine and phenylalanine, the CDR3 has 15 amino acids. Just the 45-base CDR3 DNA is kept, in frame starting at base 1. CDR1 SQVTM and CDR2 ANQGSEA are derived from the germline V gene. Study-wide findings and limitations: Among mappable alloreactive CD4+ clones, an average Treg-derived fraction of roughly 69% was observed with siplizumab, compared with roughly 27% in control reactions. The suppressive function of proliferating Tregs from siplizumab cultures was not functionally confirmed. The cumulative frequency of alloreactive sequences traceable to unstimulated CD4+ memory T cells was significantly reduced by siplizumab. Sequences below about 10^-5 frequency were poorly captured, so only a minor fraction of alloreactive clones could be mapped to unstimulated subsets. Unstimulated naive T cells appeared to be more diverse than memory T cells, and naive cells seemed to make a substantial contribution to the alloresponse. About 80-96% of proliferating CD4+ or CD8+ clones could not be given a naive or memory phenotype.

This receptor chain uses TRBV29-1 and TRBJ2-6, with 9 junctional bases fitting TRBD1. The sample comprised Tregs sorted from blood. This clonotype was obtained from a human donor in good health. CDR3 protein: CSVWDRAVGANVLTF. The DNA is as follows: TGCAGCGTTTGGGACAGGGCTGTTGGGGCCAACGTCCTGACTTTC.